This entry lists 27 T cell receptor beta chains sequenced from one sample in a study of cytomegalovirus exposure and HLA in healthy donors. Here immunoSEQ multiplex PCR was the method, and the copy in TCRdb shows in-frame clones only, minus some. The sample yields about 240,000 clones, around 86% seen once. The source material was PBMCs. Receptors were obtained from a woman aged 25 to 39 in good health and CMV-seropositive.

This chain joins TRBV11-3 and TRBJ2-2; 10 bases line up with TRBD2. The CDR3 is made up of 15 amino acids. J was trimmed by 4 bases and V by 5 bases; bases with no gene match: 4. Germline CDR1 SGHNT, CDR2 YENEEA. CDR3 loop: CASSPIAGGTGELFF. Written as DNA, the CDR3 is TGTGCCAGCAGCCCAATAGCGGGAGGCACCGGGGAGCTGTTTTTT.

This chain links TRBV5-4 with TRBJ1-2; possibly TRBD1 for D (6 bases). The V and J ends lost 2 bases and 3 bases respectively, with 11 bases between them. Germline V gene sequence: CDR1 SGHNT, CDR2 YYREEE (reference sequence). CDR3 size: 14 residues. The CDR3 DNA sequence: TGTGCCAGCAGCTTCCAGGGGATCGACTATGGCTACACCTTC. Protein sequence: CASSFQGIDYGYTF.

The chain recombines TRBV15 with TRBJ2-7; 7 nucleotides align to TRBD2. Germline CDR1 and CDR2: LNHNV and YYDKDF (reference sequence). The CDR3 is 14 residues long. V shed 9 bases and J 2 bases; nucleotides not matched to a gene: 10. The CDR3 spells CATRTSGVTYEQYF. DNA for the CDR3: TGTGCCACGAGAACAAGCGGGGTGACCTACGAGCAGTACTTC.

The rearrangement links TRBV4-1 to TRBJ2-7, with 7 bases fitting TRBD2. This CDR3 is built from 15 residues. With V trimmed by 1 base and J by 2 bases, 5 bases remained unmatched. CDR1 is MGHRA, CDR2 YSYEKL, per germline. CDR3 region: CASSQVLAEPYEQYF. The CDR3 nucleotides are TGCGCCAGCAGCCAAGTCCTAGCGGAGCCCTACGAGCAGTACTTC.

This chain uses TRBV11-3 with TRBJ2-5; 13 bases match TRBD2. The CDR3 is 17 amino acids. V lost 0 bases, J lost 4 bases, and 5 bases stayed unmatched. Germline values: CDR1 SGHNT, CDR2 YENEEA. CDR3 DNA sequence: TGTGCCAGCAGCTTAGATACTAGCGGGAGGGCCGCAGAGACCCAGTACTTC. Translating it yields CASSLDTSGRAAETQYF. Variable domain in full (rest from reference TRBV11-3 and TRBJ2-5): EAGVVQSPRYKIIEKKQPVAFWCNPISGHNTLYWYLQNLGQGPELLIRYENEEAVDDSQLPKDRFSAERLKGVDSTLKIQPAELGDSAVYLCASSLDTSGRAAETQYFGPGTRLLVL.

This clone occurred once. CDR3 region: CASSQNDRVHEQYF. Written as DNA, the CDR3 is TGTGCCAGCAGCCAAAACGACAGGGTCCACGAGCAGTACTTC. The chain employs TRBV4-2 and TRBJ2-7; 7 bases line up with TRBD1. The junction had 6 bases not matched to a gene; V was cut back by 2 bases and J by 5 bases. The CDR3 is made up of 14 amino acids. Per germline, CDR1 LGHNA and CDR2 YNFKEQ.

The genes are TRBV5-4 and TRBJ2-3; no clear D. The CDR3 extends over 12 amino acids. The germline V and J ends were trimmed by 3 bases and 4 bases, with 6 bases remaining between them. Germline lookup yields CDR1 SGHNT and CDR2 YYREEE (reference sequence). CDR3 protein: CASSSQSDTQYF. CDR3 DNA sequence: TGTGCCAGCAGCTCTCAGTCAGATACGCAGTATTTT.

The CDR3, as DNA: TGCGCCAGCAGCCCCCCTGAGGCCACGCCGACAGGGTGGGCCAACGTCCTGACTTTC. The encoded protein is CASSPPEATPTGWANVLTF. The chain couples TRBV4-1 to TRBJ2-6; 7 nucleotides align to TRBD1. The V gene's germline CDR1 is MGHRA and CDR2 YSYEKL. V lost 4 bases and J lost 5; bases outside the gene matches: 17. This CDR3 spans 19 amino acids.

The chain links TRBV11-2 to TRBJ2-2; TRBD2 agrees at 7 bases. V trimming: 4 bases; J trimming: 5 bases; junction bases outside the gene matches: 10. CDR1 SGHAT and CDR2 FQNNGV come from the germline V gene. The CDR3 has 16 residues. CDR3 in amino acids: CASSWTGTTLTGELFF. DNA for the CDR3: TGTGCCAGCAGCTGGACCGGGACTACTCTTACCGGGGAGCTGTTTTTT.

CDR3 in DNA: TGTGCCAGCAGCTGGGACAGGGGGGGCTATGGCTACACCTTC. Amino acids: CASSWDRGGYGYTF. The chain is built from TRBV5-6 and TRBJ1-2, with 11 bases fitting TRBD1. Germline V gene data show CDR1 as SGHDT and CDR2 as YYEEEE. The CDR3 length is 14 residues. V shed 3 bases and J 4 bases; nucleotides not matched to a gene: 2.

CDR3 sequence reads: CASSLGGGQGSEKLFF. The CDR3, as DNA: TGCGCCAGCAGCTTGGGGGGGGGACAGGGCTCTGAAAAACTGTTTTTT. The chain has TRBV5-1 and TRBJ1-4, with 9 bases aligning to TRBD1. Per the germline V gene, CDR1 is SGHRS and CDR2 is YFSETQ. This CDR3 has 16 amino acids. V lost 0 bases and J lost 7; bases outside the gene matches: 7.

The V gene is TRBV5-1, the J gene TRBJ1-1; 7 bases align to TRBD1. The ends lost 4 bases at V and 3 bases at J; junction bases unmatched: 3. Per germline, CDR1 SGHRS and CDR2 YFSETQ. The CDR3 has 13 residues. The CDR3: CASSVTGYTEAFF. CDR3 coding DNA: TGCGCCAGCAGCGTGACAGGGTACACTGAAGCTTTCTTT.

The chain joins TRBV19 to TRBJ1-3, with no clear D. The CDR3 spans 13 residues. V was cut by 1 base and J by 4 bases, with 5 bases left in between. Germline lookup yields CDR1 LNHDA and CDR2 SQIVND (reference sequence). In DNA, the CDR3 is TGTGCCAGTAGTATAGTTGCGGGAAACACCATATATTTT. As protein: CASSIVAGNTIYF.

The genes are TRBV7-8 and TRBJ2-1; the match to TRBD2 covers 7 bases. V was pared by 1 base and J by 8 bases, with 14 bases of the junction left unmatched. Germline CDR1 is SGHVS and CDR2 is FQNEAQ. The CDR3 runs 17 residues. CDR3 region: CASSLVVGGPSTYEQFF. In DNA, the CDR3 is TGTGCCAGCAGCTTAGTGGTGGGAGGGCCTTCTACGTATGAGCAGTTCTTC.

The chain joins TRBV5-5 to TRBJ2-7; 7 bases agree with TRBD1. The CDR3 is 14 residues long. V shed 4 bases, J shed 3 bases, and the junction held 7 bases outside the gene matches. Germline CDR1 reads SGHKS; CDR2 reads YYEKEE (reference sequence). CDR3 sequence reads: CASSTPGQIYEQYF. The DNA for the CDR3 is TGTGCCAGCAGCACCCCGGGACAGATCTACGAGCAGTACTTC.

The chain joins TRBV19 to TRBJ2-3; D is uncertain. With 4 bases removed from V and 6 bases from J, the gap between germline ends came to 14 bases. The CDR3 has 14 residues. Germline V gene sequence: CDR1 LNHDA, CDR2 SQIVND (reference sequence). The CDR3 DNA is TGTGCCAGTAGTAACATGACCCGAGCGGATACGCAGTATTTT. Protein: CASSNMTRADTQYF.

V gene TRBV27 combines with J gene TRBJ2-2, with D possibly matching TRBD2 (5 bases). The CDR3 is 15 amino acids. CDR1 is MNHEY, CDR2 SMNVEV, per germline (reference sequence). Trimming shortened V by 2 bases and J by 8 bases, and 15 bases separated the two germline ends. The CDR3 coding sequence is TGTGCCAGCAGTTTAGGTTCAGTACCGGGAGGGGAGCTGTTTTTT. Translating it yields CASSLGSVPGGELFF.

The V call is TRBV5-1, the J call TRBJ2-7; TRBD2 agrees at 8 bases. From germline, CDR1 is SGHRS and CDR2 YFSETQ. J gave up 3 bases and V 4 bases, and 9 bases lay outside the gene matches. The CDR3 loop spans 15 amino acids. CDR3: CASSPSRAGGYEQYF. CDR3 in DNA: TGCGCCAGCAGCCCTAGTAGGGCGGGAGGCTACGAGCAGTACTTC.

Concerning this clone itself: One junction end does not reproduce the germline sequence, and a read error may be involved. The chain carries TRBV7-9 and TRBJ2-7; 8 bases fit TRBD1. This CDR3 contains 15 residues. The germline V gene encodes CDR1 SEHNR and CDR2 FQNEAQ (reference sequence). CDR3 bases: TGTGCCAGCAGCGTAGCCGGGACAGGCGGTACCGAGCAGTACTTC. It yields the protein CASSVAGTGGTEQYF.

The V and J genes are TRBV6-5 and TRBJ2-7; 9 positions match TRBD1. CDR3 length: 16 amino acids. J gave up 2 bases and V 0 bases, and 5 bases lay outside the gene matches. The germline V gene has CDR1 MNHEY and CDR2 SVGAGI. This chain's CDR3 is CASSYSTGTGTYEQYF. DNA of the CDR3: TGTGCCAGCAGTTACTCGACTGGGACAGGGACCTACGAGCAGTACTTC.

This clone was counted once. This rearrangement joins TRBV27 to TRBJ2-1, with 9 nucleotides matching TRBD2. Germline V gene data show CDR1 as MNHEY and CDR2 as SMNVEV (reference sequence). V lost 3 bases, J lost 3 bases, and 6 bases stayed unmatched. The CDR3 has 16 amino acids. The chain's CDR3 is CASSFVSGSIYNEQFF. In nucleotides, the CDR3 is TGTGCCAGCAGTTTCGTTAGCGGGAGTATCTACAATGAGCAGTTCTTC.

This CDR3 reads CASKGTINEQFF. Written as DNA, the CDR3 is TGTGCCAGCAAGGGGACAATCAATGAGCAGTTCTTC. The chain recombines TRBV6-5 with TRBJ2-1; a possible D gene is TRBD1 (6 bases). CDR3 size: 12 residues. CDR1 and CDR2 from the germline V gene are MNHEY and SVGAGI. Trimming took 7 bases from V and 6 from J, leaving 10 bases between them.

The V gene is TRBV7-6, the J gene TRBJ2-5, with 14 bases that match TRBD2. With 5 bases clipped from V and 13 bases from J, the junction kept 9 bases outside the gene matches. The CDR3 sequence is 14 residues long. The germline V gene encodes CDR1 SGHVS and CDR2 FNYEAQ. The CDR3 loop is CASSPTGTSGSLYF. CDR3 coding DNA: TGTGCCAGCAGCCCGACCGGGACTAGCGGGAGTCTGTACTTC.

V and J are TRBV30 and TRBJ2-7; D is unclear. Germline-derived CDR1 and CDR2 are GTSNPN and SVGIG (reference sequence). This CDR3 is 14 amino acids long. The germline V and J ends were trimmed by 4 bases and 0 bases, with 13 bases remaining between them. This CDR3 is CAWNGPQVSYEQYF. The CDR3 DNA reads TGTGCCTGGAATGGGCCGCAAGTCTCCTACGAGCAGTACTTC.

The chain is built from TRBV9 and TRBJ2-7, with TRBD2 matching 9 bases. The CDR3 length is 14 residues. In germline, CDR1 is SGDLS, CDR2 YYNGEE. After removal of 3 bases from V and 2 bases from J, the junction contained 3 bases not matched to a gene. CDR3 DNA sequence: TGTGCCAGCAGCGCGACTAGCGGCCCCTACGAGCAGTACTTC. It yields the protein CASSATSGPYEQYF.

The rearrangement links TRBV9 to TRBJ1-1; maybe TRBD1 (5 bases). The V end lost 2 bases, the J end lost 4 bases, and 15 bases lay between the germline ends. Per germline, CDR1 SGDLS and CDR2 YYNGEE. The CDR3 consists of 15 residues. The DNA of the CDR3 is TGTGCCAGCAGCGTCGAACCCCGACAGATCACTGAAGCTTTCTTT. This codes for CASSVEPRQITEAFF.

The chain has TRBV5-1 and TRBJ2-1, with 10 bases aligning to TRBD2. V shed 3 bases, J shed 5 bases, and the junction held 5 bases outside the gene matches. The CDR3 length is 15 residues. Germline CDR1 and CDR2: SGHRS and YFSETQ. CDR3 protein: CASSSTSGTDNEQFF. CDR3 bases: TGCGCCAGCAGCTCTACTAGCGGGACGGACAATGAGCAGTTCTTC.